Detailed here is one T cell receptor beta chain. This specimen comes from a study of blood T cell repertoires in COVID-19. About the research overall: T cells, B-cell-depleted T cells, or PBMCs provided the cDNA or gDNA that served as material.

Patients at the Seattle site were enrolled during active infection and followed longitudinally. Source study methods: By means of reference gene primer amplification, nucleated cell counts were estimated. Measured with immunoSEQ multiplex PCR; TCRdb has only the in-frame clones, and not every one. Clonal size and the V and J genes are those of that table, whereas D and trimming came from the DNA. The sample shows about 200,000 clones, about 88% of them seen only once. Trimming removed 5 bases at V and 1 base at J, with 12 bases between. The CDR3 loop spans 14 amino acids. Germline-derived CDR1 and CDR2 are MNHEY and SMNVEV (reference sequence).

Sample: peripheral blood. This chain links TRBV27 with TRBJ2-7; TRBD1 might be the D (5 bases). The receptor comes from a man aged 45 to 65 with COVID-19, enrolled during active disease. CDR3 sequence (DNA): TGTGCCAGCAGTATAGCAGGGCCTTCCTACGAGCAGTACTTC. Its protein product is CASSIAGPSYEQYF.